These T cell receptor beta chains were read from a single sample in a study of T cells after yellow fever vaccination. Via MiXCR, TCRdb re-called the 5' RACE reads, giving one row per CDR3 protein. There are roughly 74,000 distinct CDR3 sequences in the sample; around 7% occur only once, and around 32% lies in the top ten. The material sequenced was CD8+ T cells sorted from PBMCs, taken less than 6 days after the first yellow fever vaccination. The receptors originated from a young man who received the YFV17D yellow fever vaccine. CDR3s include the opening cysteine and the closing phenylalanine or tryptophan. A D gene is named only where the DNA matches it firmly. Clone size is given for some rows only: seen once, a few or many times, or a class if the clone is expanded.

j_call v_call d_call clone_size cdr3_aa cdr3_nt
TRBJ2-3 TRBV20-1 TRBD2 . CSARDYERGPTREQYF TGCAGTGCTAGAGATTACGAGCGGGGGCCGACGAGGGAGCAGTATTTT
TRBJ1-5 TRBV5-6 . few CASSLVGDSNQPQHF TGTGCCAGCAGCTTGGTAGGGGATAGCAATCAGCCCCAGCATTTT
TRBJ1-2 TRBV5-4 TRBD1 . CASSWETGGFGGYTF TGTGCCAGCAGCTGGGAGACAGGGGGGTTCGGTGGCTACACCTTC
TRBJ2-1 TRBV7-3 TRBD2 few CASSIHTSGNYNEQFF TGTGCCAGCAGCATCCATACTAGCGGGAACTACAATGAGCAGTTCTTC
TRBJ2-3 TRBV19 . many CASSDFADTQYF TGTGCCAGTTCGGATTTCGCAGATACGCAGTATTTT
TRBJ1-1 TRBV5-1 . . CASSTFGRNTEAFF TGCGCCAGCAGCACCTTCGGACGGAACACTGAAGCTTTTTTT
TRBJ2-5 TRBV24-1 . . CAAPACETQYF TGTGCCGCGCCGGCGTGTGAGACCCAGTACTTC
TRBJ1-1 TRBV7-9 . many CASSIQEKTEAFF TGTGCCAGCAGCATACAGGAGAAGACTGAAGCTTTCTTT
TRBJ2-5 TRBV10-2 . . CASLGTQETQYF TGCGCCAGCCTCGGGACCCAAGAGACCCAGTACTTC
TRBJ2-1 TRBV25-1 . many CASSLQGNSYNEQFF TGTGCCAGCAGTTTACAGGGAAACTCCTACAATGAGCAGTTCTTC
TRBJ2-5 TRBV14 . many CASRGTDSQETQYF TGTGCCAGCAGGGGGACGGACAGCCAAGAGACCCAGTACTTC
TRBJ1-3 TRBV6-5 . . CASSYGGSSGNTIYF TGTGCCAGCAGTTACGGGGGTAGCTCTGGAAACACCATATATTTT
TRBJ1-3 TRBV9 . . CASSASQYSGNTIYF TGTGCCAGCAGCGCCTCCCAGTACTCTGGAAACACCATATATTTT
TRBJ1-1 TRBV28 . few CASSFNSDGGNTEAFF TGTGCCAGCAGTTTCAACTCAGACGGAGGGAACACTGAAGCTTTCTTT
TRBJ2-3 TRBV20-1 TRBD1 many CSAPSRQGWGTDTQYF TGCAGTGCTCCCTCGAGACAGGGCTGGGGCACAGATACGCAGTATTTT
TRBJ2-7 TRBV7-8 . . CASSLAGGGGYEQYF TGTGCCAGCAGCTTAGCGGGTGGGGGCGGCTACGAGCAGTACTTC
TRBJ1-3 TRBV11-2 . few CASSLSVTSGNTIYF TGTGCCAGCAGCTTATCGGTCACCTCTGGAAACACCATATATTTT
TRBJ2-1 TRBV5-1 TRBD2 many CASSPGLVEQFF TGCGCCAGCAGCCCGGGACTAGTGGAGCAGTTCTTC
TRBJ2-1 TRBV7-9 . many CASSLTDEQFF TGTGCCAGCAGCTTAACCGATGAGCAGTTCTTC
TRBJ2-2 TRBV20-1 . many CSARGQTRNTGELFF TGCAGTGCTAGAGGACAGACGCGAAACACCGGGGAGCTGTTTTTT
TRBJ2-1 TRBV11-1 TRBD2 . CASSARLAGGRSSYNEQFF TGTGCCAGCAGCGCTAGACTAGCGGGGGGGCGAAGCTCCTACAATGAGCAGTTCTTC
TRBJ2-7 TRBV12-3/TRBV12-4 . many CASSFGAYEQYF TGTGCCAGCAGTTTCGGAGCCTACGAGCAGTACTTC
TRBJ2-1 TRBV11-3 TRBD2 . CASSSPGGRNNEQFF TGTGCCAGCAGCTCCCCGGGGGGGCGAAACAATGAGCAGTTCTTC
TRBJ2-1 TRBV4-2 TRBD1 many CASSPGDRDRGNEQFF TGTGCCAGCAGCCCCGGGGACAGGGATCGGGGGAATGAGCAGTTCTTC
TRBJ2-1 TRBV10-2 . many CASREGESSYNEQFF TGCGCCAGCAGAGAGGGGGAGAGCTCCTACAATGAGCAGTTCTTC
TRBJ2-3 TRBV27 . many CASSLMSTDTQYF TGTGCCAGCAGTTTAATGTCAACAGATACGCAGTATTTT
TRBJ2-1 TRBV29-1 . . CSVEVPSENEQFF TGCAGCGTTGAAGTGCCCAGTGAGAATGAGCAGTTCTTC
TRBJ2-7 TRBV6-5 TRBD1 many CASSYEGAHGSYEQYF TGTGCCAGCAGTTACGAGGGGGCCCATGGCTCCTACGAGCAGTACTTC
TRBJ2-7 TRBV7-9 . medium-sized CASSLASHEQYF TGTGCCAGCAGCTTAGCTTCCCACGAGCAGTACTTC
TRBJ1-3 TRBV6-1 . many CASSDTLGDTIYF TGTGCCAGCAGTGACACACTAGGAGACACCATATATTTT
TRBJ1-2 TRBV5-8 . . CSKDGGYTF TGTTCCAAAGATGGTGGCTACACCTTC
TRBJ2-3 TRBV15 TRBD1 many CATSFGTGSTDTQYF TGTGCCACCAGCTTTGGGACAGGGAGCACAGATACGCAGTATTTT
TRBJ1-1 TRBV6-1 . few CASSPGPPGSTEAFF TGTGCCAGCAGTCCGGGGCCCCCCGGGAGCACTGAAGCTTTCTTT
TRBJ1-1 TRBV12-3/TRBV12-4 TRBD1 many CASSPLTGEQTEAFF TGTGCCAGCAGTCCGTTGACAGGGGAGCAAACTGAAGCTTTCTTT
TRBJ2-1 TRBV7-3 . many CASSLTVGGGFDEQFF TGTGCCAGCAGCTTAACTGTGGGGGGGGGCTTCGATGAGCAGTTCTTC
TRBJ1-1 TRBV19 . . CASKLENTEAFF TGTGCCAGTAAGTTGGAGAACACTGAAGCTTTCTTT
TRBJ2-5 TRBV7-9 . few CASSPPLGGETQYF TGTGCCAGCAGCCCTCCACTAGGAGGAGAGACCCAGTACTTC
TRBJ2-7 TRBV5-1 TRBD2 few CASSLPGGSTYEQYF TGCGCCAGCAGCTTGCCGGGAGGATCGACCTACGAGCAGTACTTC
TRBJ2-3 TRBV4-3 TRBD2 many CASSQEGPTSSTDTQYF TGCGCCAGCAGCCAAGAAGGCCCGACTAGCTCGACAGATACGCAGTATTTT
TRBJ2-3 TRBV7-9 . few CASSFGIPDRRPDTQYF TGTGCCAGCAGCTTCGGGATCCCGGATCGAAGGCCAGATACGCAGTATTTT
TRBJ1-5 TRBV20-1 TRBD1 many CSAWTGESNQPQHF TGCAGTGCCTGGACAGGGGAAAGCAATCAGCCCCAGCATTTT
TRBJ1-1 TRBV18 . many CATWRDGTPNTEAFF TGTGCCACCTGGAGGGATGGGACTCCGAACACTGAAGCTTTCTTT